This entry concerns a single T cell receptor beta chain. No antigen is known for it. Nashville, Tennessee was home to all donors, each a Caucasian adult. Clones were read by immunoSEQ multiplex PCR, and TCRdb kept only the in-frame ones, dropping some. The table lists 850,000 to 1,100,000 clones, 77% of them singletons. Germline CDR1 DFQATT, CDR2 SNEGSKA (reference sequence). CDR3 length equals 11 residues. The V gene lost 8 bases and the J gene lost 2 bases, with 9 bases spanning the gap. These data originate in a study of shared clonotypes between healthy human individuals. Study at large: Samples came from a couple of female and three male donors aged 18 to 49. Broader study findings: Relative to memory subsets, naive subsets generally showed larger estimated richness. The donor pool, a small one, limited the genetic and exposure-history diversity represented.

Sequenced material: memory CD4+ T cells from PBMCs. Subset of the sample: CD45RA-negative fraction. The chain is built from TRBV20-1 and TRBJ2-5; a weak D match, TRBD1 (5 bases). This TCR was sampled from a man aged 18 to 29 in good health. Some clones in this sample may be carry-over from other donors' samples. Here the CDR3 DNA reads TGCAGTCAGGGTTTTCAAGAGACCCAGTACTTC. This translates into CSQGFQETQYF.